This is a list of T cell receptor beta chains from one sample in a study of T cell responses to AZD1222 COVID-19 vaccine. Measured with immunoSEQ multiplex PCR; TCRdb has only the in-frame clones, and not every one. Of about 120,000 clones listed, about 89% are singletons. Sample: peripheral blood, taken on day 0 of AZD1222 vaccination. The receptors originated from an adult in good health. Each CDR3 is given with its conserved first and last residue. D genes are given only for firm matches. The size of a clone is reported for some rows only, either as once, few or many, or as a class for expanded clones.

j_call | d_call | clone_size | v_call | cdr3_aa | cdr3_nt
TRBJ2-7 | NA | NA | TRBV19 | CASSIDRRLAYEQYF | TGTGCCAGTAGTATAGATCGCCGGTTAGCCTACGAGCAGTACTTC
TRBJ1-5 | NA | NA | TRBV19 | CASSIANQPQHF | TGTGCCAGTAGTATTGCCAATCAGCCCCAGCATTTT
TRBJ1-1 | NA | NA | TRBV5-4 | CASSLGGAGKAFF | TGTGCCAGCAGCTTGGGGGGGGCAGGAAAAGCTTTCTTT
TRBJ2-7 | NA | once | TRBV6-6 | CASSYSIGRWYEQYF | TGTGCCAGCAGTTACTCGATCGGCAGGTGGTACGAGCAGTACTTC
TRBJ2-2 | TRBD1 | NA | TRBV11-2 | CASSSWTGLTAGELFF | TGTGCCAGCAGCTCATGGACAGGGTTGACAGCCGGGGAGCTGTTTTTT
TRBJ1-3 | NA | NA | TRBV30 | CAWTGPGNTIYF | TGTGCCTGGACAGGGCCCGGAAACACCATATATTTT
TRBJ1-1 | TRBD1 | NA | TRBV2 | CASREGTEHTEAFF | TGTGCCAGCAGGGAGGGGACAGAGCACACTGAAGCTTTCTTT
TRBJ1-5 | NA | NA | TRBV6-5 | CASSPLAGGVQPQHF | TGTGCCAGCAGTCCCTTGGCGGGGGGTGTTCAGCCCCAGCATTTT
TRBJ1-2 | NA | NA | TRBV6-1 | CASSDAEIYGYTF | TGTGCCAGCAGTGATGCAGAGATCTATGGCTACACCTTC
TRBJ1-6 | NA | NA | TRBV2 | CASSELGGGRSPLHF | TGTGCCAGCAGTGAATTGGGGGGGGGACGTTCACCCCTCCACTTT
TRBJ1-3 | TRBD1 | NA | TRBV6-5 | CASSYEGAAGNTIYF | TGTGCCAGCAGTTACGAGGGGGCTGCTGGAAACACCATATATTTT
TRBJ1-5 | TRBD1 | once | TRBV6-5 | CASSRAQGINQPQHF | TGTGCCAGCAGTCGGGCACAGGGGATCAATCAGCCCCAGCATTTT
TRBJ2-7 | TRBD1 | few | TRBV6-5 | CASSYNRGTYEQYF | TGTGCCAGCAGTTACAACAGGGGAACCTACGAGCAGTACTTC